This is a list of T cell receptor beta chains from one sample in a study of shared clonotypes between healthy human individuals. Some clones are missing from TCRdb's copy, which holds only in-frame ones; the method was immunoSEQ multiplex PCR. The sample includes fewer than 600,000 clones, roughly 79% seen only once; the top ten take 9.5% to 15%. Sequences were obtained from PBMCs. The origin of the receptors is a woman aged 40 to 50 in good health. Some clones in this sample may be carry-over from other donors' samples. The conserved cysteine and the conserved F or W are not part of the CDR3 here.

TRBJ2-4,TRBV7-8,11,ASSPDRRTIQY
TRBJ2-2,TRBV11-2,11,AGGRYSTGELF
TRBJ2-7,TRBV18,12,ASSPLDTLVEQY
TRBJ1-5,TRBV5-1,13,ASSFEGARGQPQH
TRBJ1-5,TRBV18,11,ASSPTGFQPQH
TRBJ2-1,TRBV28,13,ASSPPGTVYNEQF
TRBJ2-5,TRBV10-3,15,AISETLTTGIQETQY
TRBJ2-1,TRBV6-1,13,ASRDPGQGVGEQF
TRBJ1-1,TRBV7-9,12,ASSLSGNRIEAF
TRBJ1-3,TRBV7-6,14,ASSLAVVNSGNTIY
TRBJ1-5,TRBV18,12,ASSPEAVDQPQH
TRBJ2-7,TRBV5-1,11,ASSLSGEYEQY
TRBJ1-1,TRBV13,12,ASSLGQGITEAF
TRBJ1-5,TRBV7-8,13,ASSLDVISNQSQH
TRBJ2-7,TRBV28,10,ASRQGFREQY
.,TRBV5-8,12,ASSLAGRFYEQY
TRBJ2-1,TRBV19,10,ASRTSHNEQF
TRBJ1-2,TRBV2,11,ASTATGGQGYT
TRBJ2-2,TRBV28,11,ASTSDSTGELF
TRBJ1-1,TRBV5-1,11,ASSLESRTEAF
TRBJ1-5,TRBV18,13,ASSLAQGTNQPQH
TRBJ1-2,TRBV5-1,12,ASSLWGQEDGYT
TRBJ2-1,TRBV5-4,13,ASSLSGTAYNEQF
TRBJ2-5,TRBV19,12,ASRPTGLVETQY
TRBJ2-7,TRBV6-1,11,ASSEVERLEQY
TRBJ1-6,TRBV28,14,ASSPIPGQKNSPLH
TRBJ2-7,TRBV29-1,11,SVGLAGSYEQY